These 16 T cell receptor beta chains originate from one sample sequenced in a study of blood T cell repertoires in COVID-19. Generated by immunoSEQ multiplex PCR, the TCRdb table keeps only in-frame clones and is missing some. The table lists approximately 100,000 clones, roughly 89% of them singletons. The sample was peripheral blood. The receptors originated from a human donor with COVID-19, enrolled during active disease. The donor label of this sample is uncertain.

V and J are TRBV2 and TRBJ2-2; tentatively, D is TRBD1 (6 bases). V lost 6 bases, J lost 4 bases, and 9 bases lay in between. The germline gives CDR1 SNHLY, CDR2 FYNNEI. The CDR3 runs to 13 residues. Written as DNA, the CDR3 is TGTGCCAGCAGGGCAGGGGCCACCGGGGAGCTGTTTTTT. The encoded protein is CASRAGATGELFF.

V gene TRBV9 combines with J gene TRBJ2-5; D possibly corresponds to TRBD1 (6 bases). The CDR3 runs to 13 residues. Trimming pared 7 bases from V and 1 base from J, leaving 11 bases between. Per the germline V gene, CDR1 is SGDLS and CDR2 is YYNGEE. CDR3 protein: CASGGGPQETQYF. The CDR3 DNA reads as TGTGCCAGCGGTGGGGGCCCCCAAGAGACCCAGTACTTC.

V is TRBV27 and J is TRBJ1-2; perhaps TRBD1 as D (6 bases). Trimming cost V 2 bases and J 5 bases, with 9 bases left between them. CDR3 size: 13 residues. Germline-derived CDR1 and CDR2 are MNHEY and SMNVEV (reference sequence). The CDR3 sequence: CASSLEQGYGYTF. In DNA, the CDR3 is TGTGCCAGCAGTTTAGAACAGGGTTATGGCTACACCTTC.

Here the CDR3 DNA reads TGTGCCTGGAGTGCCAGACTAGCGGGAGGTGGCGAGCAGTACTTC. Its translation: CAWSARLAGGGEQYF. This sequence joins TRBV30 and TRBJ2-7; 13 nucleotides match TRBD2. V was clipped by 1 base and J by 6 bases; unmatched bases: 6. Germline values: CDR1 GTSNPN, CDR2 SVGIG (reference sequence). CDR3 length: 15 amino acids.

This rearrangement joins TRBV28 to TRBJ2-1, with D possibly being TRBD1 (6 bases). V was clipped by 5 bases and J by 6 bases, with 14 bases between them. The V gene's germline CDR1 is MDHEN and CDR2 SYDVKM. CDR3 length: 14 amino acids. The CDR3 DNA reads TGTGCCAGCAGTCCCCTCGGACAGCCCAATGAGCAGTTCTTC. It specifies CASSPLGQPNEQFF.

This clone was counted once. The V and J genes are TRBV10-3 and TRBJ1-1; no reliable D call. CDR1 and CDR2 (germline): ENHRY, SYGVKD. The germline V and J ends were trimmed by 4 bases and 4 bases, with 19 bases remaining between them. This CDR3 comprises 16 residues. The CDR3 loop reads CAISGPSSYRGTEAFF. The CDR3 DNA reads as TGTGCCATCAGTGGGCCCAGTTCCTATAGAGGCACTGAAGCTTTCTTT.

The chain is built from TRBV13 and TRBJ1-6, with 8 positions matching TRBD1. V dropped 5 bases and J dropped 0; count of bases not matched to a gene: 12. The CDR3 has 19 amino acids. The germline V gene has CDR1 PRHDT and CDR2 FYEKMQ (reference sequence). Here the CDR3 reads CASSTRGQVGGSYNSPLHF. As DNA, the CDR3 is TGTGCCAGCAGCACTAGGGGACAGGTCGGGGGCTCCTATAATTCACCCCTCCACTTT.

V and J are TRBV29-1 and TRBJ2-5; D may correspond to TRBD1 or TRBD2 (6 bases each). V was clipped by 7 bases and J by 2 bases, with 8 bases between them. This CDR3 region has 11 residues. Per germline, CDR1 SQVTM and CDR2 ANQGSEA. CDR3 bases: TGCAGCGGGGGGGCACAAGAGACCCAGTACTTC. Translation gives CSGGAQETQYF.

J is TRBJ2-2 and V is TRBV19; 8 bases line up with TRBD1. CDR3 length equals 17 residues. The V gene's germline CDR1 is LNHDA and CDR2 SQIVND (reference sequence). Trimming at V came to 3 bases and at J to 4 bases, leaving 10 bases not matched to a gene. The CDR3 loop is CASSIRGQGVITGELFF. CDR3 sequence (DNA): TGTGCCAGTAGTATTCGAGGACAGGGAGTGATCACCGGGGAGCTGTTTTTT.

V is TRBV27 and J is TRBJ2-1; D possibly corresponds to TRBD1 (5 bases). Germline V gene lookup returns CDR1 MNHEY and CDR2 SMNVEV (reference sequence). This CDR3 contains 13 residues. Trimming removed 5 bases at V and 4 bases at J, with 9 bases between. The CDR3 DNA sequence: TGTGCCAGCAGTATACAGGAATACAATGAGCAGTTCTTC. Residues: CASSIQEYNEQFF.

The chain uses TRBV29-1 and TRBJ1-5, with TRBD1 identical over 9 bases. In germline, CDR1 is SQVTM, CDR2 ANQGSEA. The CDR3 runs to 13 residues. After removal of 4 bases from V and 3 bases from J, the junction contained 1 base not matched to a gene. CDR3 protein: CSVGTGDNQPQHF. In nucleotides, the CDR3 is TGCAGCGTTGGGACAGGGGACAATCAGCCCCAGCATTTT.

CDR3 protein: CASSVATTGAQYF. CDR3 sequence (DNA): TGTGCCAGCAGCGTAGCCACAACCGGGGCCCAGTACTTC. The chain links TRBV9 to TRBJ2-5; TRBD2 might be the D (5 bases). The CDR3 contains 13 residues. V lost 0 bases, J lost 9 bases, and 12 bases lay in between. CDR1 SGDLS and CDR2 YYNGEE come from the germline V gene. Full variable domain (missing parts from reference TRBV9 and TRBJ2-5): DSGVTQTPKHLITATGQRVTLRCSPRSGDLSVYWYQQSLDQGLQFLIQYYNGEERAKGNILERFSAQQFPDLHSELNLSSLELGDSALYFCASSVATTGAQYFGPGTRLLVL.

This rearrangement joins TRBV19 to TRBJ1-5, with 9 bases aligning to TRBD1. V was pared by 1 base and J by 1 base, with 8 bases of the junction left unmatched. Germline-derived CDR1 and CDR2 are LNHDA and SQIVND (reference sequence). There are 18 residues in the CDR3. CDR3 protein: CASSIAPQQGASNQPQHF. DNA of the CDR3: TGTGCCAGTAGTATAGCCCCTCAACAGGGGGCAAGCAATCAGCCCCAGCATTTT.

The rearrangement joins TRBV19 to TRBJ2-1; 11 bases agree with TRBD2. J was trimmed by 2 bases and V by 4 bases; bases with no gene match: 4. The CDR3 is 16 amino acids. The germline V gene encodes CDR1 LNHDA and CDR2 SQIVND (reference sequence). CDR3 in amino acids: CASSTTSGGPYNEQFF. The CDR3 nucleotides read TGTGCCAGTAGTACAACTAGCGGGGGACCCTACAATGAGCAGTTCTTC.

This chain links TRBV19 with TRBJ1-5; tentative D call: TRBD1 (6 bases). Germline CDR1 and CDR2: LNHDA and SQIVND (reference sequence). The CDR3 has 13 residues. V lost 7 bases and J lost 8, with 15 bases in between. CDR3 loop: CASTRQVEEPQHF. The CDR3 DNA reads TGTGCCAGTACTCGACAGGTCGAGGAGCCCCAGCATTTT.

The V call is TRBV6-5, the J call TRBJ1-4, with 9 bases fitting TRBD1. V shed 6 bases, J shed 7 bases, and the junction held 9 bases outside the gene matches. In germline, CDR1 is MNHEY, CDR2 SVGAGI. The CDR3 runs to 15 residues. Here the CDR3 DNA reads TGTGCCAGCAGCCTTCCCGGGACAGGGTCTGAAAAACTGTTTTTT. Protein: CASSLPGTGSEKLFF.